This is a list of T cell receptor beta chains from one sample in a study of OX40 agonist ivuxolimab in advanced cancers. Clones were sequenced by immunoSEQ multiplex PCR, and TCRdb holds only the in-frame ones, with some missing. The top ten hold just under 5% of the sample, which has approximately 60,000 clones, roughly 80% seen once. Sequencing used CD4+ or CD8+ T cells sorted from blood, obtained in a trial of the OX40 agonist ivuxolimab. Receptor source: an adult with an advanced solid tumor such as melanoma, head and neck, liver or kidney cancer. Both conserved end residues are trimmed from each CDR3. Each record gives: V gene, CDR3 protein.

>TRBV7-3
ASSPSGANSGANVLT
>TRBV4-1
ASRQIGGEVNSPLH
>TRBV11-2
ASSSRDRYYSGNTIY
>TRBV2
ASSESGWGYGYT
>TRBV7-3
ASSPAHDNEQF
>TRBV6-5
ASSYRVAYEQY
>TRBV6-5
ASSIGLASYEQY
>TRBV11-2
ASSSSRGAGELF
>TRBV1
TSSTPGLHLNYGYT
>TRBV9
ASSLSPGLEVETQY
>TRBV7-8
ASSLWDYPNEQF
>TRBV29-1
SVDGRSSYNEQF
>TRBV7-9
ASSLDKRGALDTQY
>TRBV5-6
ASSKLDRTNQPQH
>TRBV6-1
ASSQDGDQPQH
>TRBV10-3
AISGKSGGADTEAF
>TRBV4-1
ASSQLETGELF
>TRBV19
ASSIVVYTEAF
>TRBV6-1
ASRKADSGANVLT
>TRBV29-1
SVEMGQGWPAYEQY
>TRBV5-6
ASSIGQTTDAF
>TRBV10-1
ASNKPQENYSNQPQH
>TRBV11-2
ASSLGRVLHNEQF
>TRBV18
ASSPAGVGVGELF
>TRBV18
ASSPQETQY
>TRBV18
ASSPGLAGEDTQY
>TRBV7-9
ASSLLLGRAYEQY
>TRBV5-6
ASSFSTEPSTDTQY
>TRBV5-6
ASSSPWRGKKEAF
>TRBV5-1
ASSLQGPQNTEAF
>TRBV4-2
ASSQDRGGGSTDTQY
>TRBV2
ASRLGGGLYNEQF